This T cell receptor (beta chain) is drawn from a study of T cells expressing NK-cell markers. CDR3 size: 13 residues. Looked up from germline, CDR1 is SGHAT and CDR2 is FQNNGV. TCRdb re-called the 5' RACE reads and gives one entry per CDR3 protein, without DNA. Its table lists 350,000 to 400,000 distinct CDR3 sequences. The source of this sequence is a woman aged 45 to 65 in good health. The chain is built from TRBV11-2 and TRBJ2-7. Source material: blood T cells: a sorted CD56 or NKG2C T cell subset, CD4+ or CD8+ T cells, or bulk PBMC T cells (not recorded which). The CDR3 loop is CASSFSSSYEQYF.